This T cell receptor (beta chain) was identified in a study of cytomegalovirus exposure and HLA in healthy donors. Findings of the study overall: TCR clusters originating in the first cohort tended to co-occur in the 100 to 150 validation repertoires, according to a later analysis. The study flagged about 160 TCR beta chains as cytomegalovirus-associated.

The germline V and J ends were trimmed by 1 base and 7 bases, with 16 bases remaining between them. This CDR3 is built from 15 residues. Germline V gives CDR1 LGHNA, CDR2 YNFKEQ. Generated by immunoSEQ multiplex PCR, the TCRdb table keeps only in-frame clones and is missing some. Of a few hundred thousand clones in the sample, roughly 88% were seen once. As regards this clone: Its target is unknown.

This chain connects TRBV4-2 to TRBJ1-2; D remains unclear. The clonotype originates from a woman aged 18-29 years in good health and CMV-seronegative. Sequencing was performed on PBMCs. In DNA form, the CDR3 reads TGTGCCAGCAGCCAAGTTCAGGTCCTTTTTTTTGGCTACACCTTC. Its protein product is CASSQVQVLFFGYTF.